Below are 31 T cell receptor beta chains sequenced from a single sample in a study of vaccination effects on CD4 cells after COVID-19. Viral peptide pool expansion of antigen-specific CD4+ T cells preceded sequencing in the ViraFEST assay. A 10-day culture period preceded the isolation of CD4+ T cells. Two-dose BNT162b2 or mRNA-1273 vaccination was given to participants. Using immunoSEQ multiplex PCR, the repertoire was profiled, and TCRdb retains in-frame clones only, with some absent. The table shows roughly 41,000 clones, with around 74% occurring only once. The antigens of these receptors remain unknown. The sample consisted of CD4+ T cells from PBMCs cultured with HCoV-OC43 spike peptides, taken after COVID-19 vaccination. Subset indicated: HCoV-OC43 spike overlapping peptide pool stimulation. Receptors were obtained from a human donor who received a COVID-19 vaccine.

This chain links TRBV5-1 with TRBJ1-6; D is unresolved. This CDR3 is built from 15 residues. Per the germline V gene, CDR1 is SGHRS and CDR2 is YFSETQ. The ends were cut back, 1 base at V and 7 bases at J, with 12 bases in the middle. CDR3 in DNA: TGCGCCAGCAGCTTGTGGATGGGTAGCAATTCACCCCTCCACTTT. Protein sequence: CASSLWMGSNSPLHF.

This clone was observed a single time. For the CDR3, the DNA is TGCGCCAGCAGGCCGGGGACAGGTAGCAATCAGCCCCAGCATTTT. Translation gives CASRPGTGSNQPQHF. The rearrangement joins TRBV5-1 to TRBJ1-5; 8 nucleotides agree with TRBD1. Germline CDR1 and CDR2: SGHRS and YFSETQ. V was pared by 5 bases and J by 0 bases, with 4 bases of the junction left unmatched. CDR3 length equals 15 residues. Looking up the rest from reference TRBV5-1 and TRBJ1-5 gives the full variable domain: KAGVTQTPRYLIKTRGQQVTLSCSPISGHRSVSWYQQTPGQGLQFLFEYFSETQRNKGNFPGRFSGRQFSNSRSEMNVSTLELGDSALYLCASRPGTGSNQPQHFGDGTRLSIL.

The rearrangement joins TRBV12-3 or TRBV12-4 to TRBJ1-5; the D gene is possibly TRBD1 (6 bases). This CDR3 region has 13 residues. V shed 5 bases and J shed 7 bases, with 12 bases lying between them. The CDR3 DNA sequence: TGTGCCAGCAGTAACAGGGTTTTACAGCCCCAGCATTTT. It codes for CASSNRVLQPQHF.

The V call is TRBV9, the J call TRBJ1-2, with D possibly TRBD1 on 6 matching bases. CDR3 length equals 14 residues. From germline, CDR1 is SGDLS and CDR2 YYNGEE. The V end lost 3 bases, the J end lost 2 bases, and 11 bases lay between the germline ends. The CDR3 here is CASSAGDGNYGYTF. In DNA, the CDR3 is TGTGCCAGCAGCGCAGGGGACGGGAACTATGGCTACACCTTC.

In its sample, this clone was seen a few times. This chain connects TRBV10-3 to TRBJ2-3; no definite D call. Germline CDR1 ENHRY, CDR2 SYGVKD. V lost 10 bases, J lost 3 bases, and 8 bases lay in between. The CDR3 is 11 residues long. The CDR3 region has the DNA TGTGCCACCGGCAAAACAGATACGCAGTATTTT. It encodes CATGKTDTQYF.

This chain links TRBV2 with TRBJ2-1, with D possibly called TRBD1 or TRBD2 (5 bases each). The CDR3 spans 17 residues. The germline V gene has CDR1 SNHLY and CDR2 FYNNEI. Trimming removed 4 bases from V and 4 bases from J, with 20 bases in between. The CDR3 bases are TGTGCCAGCAGTGTTTGGCCTCGAGGGACGGAATACAATGAGCAGTTCTTC. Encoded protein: CASSVWPRGTEYNEQFF.

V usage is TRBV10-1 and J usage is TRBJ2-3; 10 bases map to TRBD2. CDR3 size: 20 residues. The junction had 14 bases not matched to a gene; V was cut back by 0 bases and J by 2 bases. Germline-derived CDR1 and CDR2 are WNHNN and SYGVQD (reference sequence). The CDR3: CASSESGPFTSGTYTDTQYF. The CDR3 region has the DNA TGCGCCAGCAGTGAGTCGGGGCCCTTCACTAGCGGGACGTACACAGATACGCAGTATTTT.

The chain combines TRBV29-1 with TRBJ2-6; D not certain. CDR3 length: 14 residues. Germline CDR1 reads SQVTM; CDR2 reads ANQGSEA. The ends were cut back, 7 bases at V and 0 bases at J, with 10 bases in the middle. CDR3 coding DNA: TGCAGCGCGGCGATAAGCTCTGGGGCCAACGTCCTGACTTTC. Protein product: CSAAISSGANVLTF.

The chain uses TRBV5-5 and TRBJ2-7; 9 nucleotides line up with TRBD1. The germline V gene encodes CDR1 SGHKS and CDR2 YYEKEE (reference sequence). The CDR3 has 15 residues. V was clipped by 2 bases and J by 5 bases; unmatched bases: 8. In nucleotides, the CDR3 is TGTGCCAGCAGCTTAGCGGGACAGGGTTATCACGAGCAGTACTTC. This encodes CASSLAGQGYHEQYF.

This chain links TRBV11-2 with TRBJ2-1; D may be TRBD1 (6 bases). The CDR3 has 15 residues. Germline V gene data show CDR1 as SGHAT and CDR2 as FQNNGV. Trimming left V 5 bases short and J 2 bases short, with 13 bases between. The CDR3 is CASSPTTGTYNEQFF. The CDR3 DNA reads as TGTGCCAGCAGCCCGACCACAGGGACCTACAATGAGCAGTTCTTC.

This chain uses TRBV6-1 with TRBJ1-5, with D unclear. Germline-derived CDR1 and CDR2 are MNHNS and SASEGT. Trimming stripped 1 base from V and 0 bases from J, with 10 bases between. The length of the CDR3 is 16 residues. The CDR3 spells CASSEGQGYSNQPQHF. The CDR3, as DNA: TGTGCCAGCAGTGAAGGACAAGGATATAGCAATCAGCCCCAGCATTTT.

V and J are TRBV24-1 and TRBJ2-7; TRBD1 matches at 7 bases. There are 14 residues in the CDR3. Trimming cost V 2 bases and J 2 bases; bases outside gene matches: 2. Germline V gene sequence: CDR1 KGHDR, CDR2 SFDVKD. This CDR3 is CATSDSGTAYEQYF. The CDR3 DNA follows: TGTGCCACCAGTGATTCCGGGACAGCCTACGAGCAGTACTTC.

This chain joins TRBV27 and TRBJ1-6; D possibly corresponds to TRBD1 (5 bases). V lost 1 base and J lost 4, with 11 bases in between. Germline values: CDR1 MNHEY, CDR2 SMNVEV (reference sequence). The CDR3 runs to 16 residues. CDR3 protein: CASSLFAGAYNSPLHF. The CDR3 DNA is TGTGCCAGCAGTTTATTCGCCGGGGCGTATAATTCACCCCTCCACTTT.

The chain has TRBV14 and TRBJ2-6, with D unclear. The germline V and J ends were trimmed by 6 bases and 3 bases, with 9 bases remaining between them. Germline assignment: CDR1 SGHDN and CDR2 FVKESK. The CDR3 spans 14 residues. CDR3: CASSYNYGANVLTF. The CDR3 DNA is TGTGCCAGCAGTTATAACTATGGGGCCAACGTCCTGACTTTC.

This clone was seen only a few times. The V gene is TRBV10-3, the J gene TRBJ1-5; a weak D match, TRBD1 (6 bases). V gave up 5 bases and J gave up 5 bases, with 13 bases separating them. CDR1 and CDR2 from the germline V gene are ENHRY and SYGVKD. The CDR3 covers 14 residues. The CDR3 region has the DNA TGTGCCATCAGTCCACAGGGCTCTGATCAGCCCCAGCATTTT. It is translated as CAISPQGSDQPQHF.

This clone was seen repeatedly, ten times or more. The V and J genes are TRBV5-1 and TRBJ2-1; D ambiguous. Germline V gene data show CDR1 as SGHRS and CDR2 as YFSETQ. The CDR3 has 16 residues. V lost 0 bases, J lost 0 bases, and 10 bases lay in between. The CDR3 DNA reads TGCGCCAGCAGCTTGGACCCCTCGAGCTCCTACAATGAGCAGTTCTTC. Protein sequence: CASSLDPSSSYNEQFF. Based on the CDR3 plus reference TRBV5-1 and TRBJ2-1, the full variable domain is KAGVTQTPRYLIKTRGQQVTLSCSPISGHRSVSWYQQTPGQGLQFLFEYFSETQRNKGNFPGRFSGRQFSNSRSEMNVSTLELGDSALYLCASSLDPSSSYNEQFFGPGTRLTVL.

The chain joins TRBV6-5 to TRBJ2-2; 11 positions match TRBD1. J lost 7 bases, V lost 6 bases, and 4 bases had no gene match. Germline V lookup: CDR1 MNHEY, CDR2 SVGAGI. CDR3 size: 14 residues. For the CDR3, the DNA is TGTGCCAGCAGAAGGACAGGGGGCATCGGGGAGCTGTTTTTT. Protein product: CASRRTGGIGELFF.

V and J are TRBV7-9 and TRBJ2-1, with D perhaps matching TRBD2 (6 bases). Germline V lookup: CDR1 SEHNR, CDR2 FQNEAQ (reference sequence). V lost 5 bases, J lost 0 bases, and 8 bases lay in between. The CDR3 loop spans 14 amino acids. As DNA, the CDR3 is TGTGCCAGCAGCCTGACTAGCTCCTACAATGAGCAGTTCTTC. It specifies CASSLTSSYNEQFF.

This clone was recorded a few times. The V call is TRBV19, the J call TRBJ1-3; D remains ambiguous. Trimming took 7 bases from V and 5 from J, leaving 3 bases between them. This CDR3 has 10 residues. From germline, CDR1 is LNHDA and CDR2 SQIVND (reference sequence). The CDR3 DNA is TGTGCCAGTATGCGAAACACCATATATTTT. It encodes CASMRNTIYF.

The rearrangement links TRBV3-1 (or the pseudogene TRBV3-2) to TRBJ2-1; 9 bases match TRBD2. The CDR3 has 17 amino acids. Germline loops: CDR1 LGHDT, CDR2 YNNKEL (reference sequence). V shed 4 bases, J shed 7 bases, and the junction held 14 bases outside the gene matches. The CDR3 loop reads CASSLPIRAGGPNEQFF. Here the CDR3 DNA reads TGTGCCAGCAGCCTCCCGATCCGGGCGGGAGGGCCGAATGAGCAGTTCTTC.

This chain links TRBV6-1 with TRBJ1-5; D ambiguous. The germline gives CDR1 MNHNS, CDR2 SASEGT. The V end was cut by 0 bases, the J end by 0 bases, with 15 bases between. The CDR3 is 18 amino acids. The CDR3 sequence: CASSEASQWLYSNQPQHF. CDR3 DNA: TGTGCCAGCAGTGAAGCGTCGCAGTGGTTGTATAGCAATCAGCCCCAGCATTTT.

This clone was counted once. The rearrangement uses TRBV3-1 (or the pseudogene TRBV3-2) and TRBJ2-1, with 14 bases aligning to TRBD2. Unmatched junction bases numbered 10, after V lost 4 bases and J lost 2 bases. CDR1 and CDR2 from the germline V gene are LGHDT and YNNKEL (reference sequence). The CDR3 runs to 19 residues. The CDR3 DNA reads TGTGCCAGCAGCCGGACTAGCGGGAGGCGCCTACCGACCTACAATGAGCAGTTCTTC. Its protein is CASSRTSGRRLPTYNEQFF.

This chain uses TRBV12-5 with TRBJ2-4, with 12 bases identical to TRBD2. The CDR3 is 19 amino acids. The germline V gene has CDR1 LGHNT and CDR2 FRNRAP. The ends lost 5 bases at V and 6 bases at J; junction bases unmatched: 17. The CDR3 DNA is TGTGCTAGTGGTATGCGACTAGCGGGAGTCCCAACAGCAACAAACATTCAGTACTTC. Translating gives CASGMRLAGVPTATNIQYF.

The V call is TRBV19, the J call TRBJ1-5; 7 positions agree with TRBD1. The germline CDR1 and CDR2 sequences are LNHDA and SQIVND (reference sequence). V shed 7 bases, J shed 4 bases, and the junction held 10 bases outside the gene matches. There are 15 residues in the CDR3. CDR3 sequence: CASIGQVGLNQPQHF. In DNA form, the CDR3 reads TGTGCCAGTATAGGACAGGTCGGTCTTAATCAGCCCCAGCATTTT.

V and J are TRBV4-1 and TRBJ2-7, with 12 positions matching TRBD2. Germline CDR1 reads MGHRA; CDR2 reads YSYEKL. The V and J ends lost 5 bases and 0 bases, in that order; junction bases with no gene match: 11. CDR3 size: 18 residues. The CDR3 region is CASSRRTSGTTSSYEQYF. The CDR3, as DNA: TGCGCCAGCAGCAGAAGGACTAGCGGGACTACTAGCTCCTACGAGCAGTACTTC.

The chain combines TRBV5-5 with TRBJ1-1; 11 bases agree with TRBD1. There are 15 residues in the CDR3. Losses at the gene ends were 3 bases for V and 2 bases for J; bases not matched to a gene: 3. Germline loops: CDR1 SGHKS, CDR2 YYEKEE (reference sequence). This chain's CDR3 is CASSSGTGGNTEAFF. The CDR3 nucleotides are TGTGCCAGCAGCTCCGGGACAGGGGGAAACACTGAAGCTTTCTTT.

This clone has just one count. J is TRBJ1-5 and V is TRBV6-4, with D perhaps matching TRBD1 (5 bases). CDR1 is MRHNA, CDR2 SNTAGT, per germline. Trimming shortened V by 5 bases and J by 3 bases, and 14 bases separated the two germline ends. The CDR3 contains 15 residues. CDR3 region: CASSSIRGLNQPQHF. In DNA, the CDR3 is TGTGCCAGCAGTAGTATAAGGGGCCTCAATCAGCCCCAGCATTTT.

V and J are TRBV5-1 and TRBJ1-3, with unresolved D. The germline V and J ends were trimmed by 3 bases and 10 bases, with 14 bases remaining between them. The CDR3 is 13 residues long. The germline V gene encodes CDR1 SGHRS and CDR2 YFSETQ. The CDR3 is CASSSDLRETIYF. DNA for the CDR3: TGCGCCAGCAGCTCGGACTTGCGGGAGACCATATATTTT.

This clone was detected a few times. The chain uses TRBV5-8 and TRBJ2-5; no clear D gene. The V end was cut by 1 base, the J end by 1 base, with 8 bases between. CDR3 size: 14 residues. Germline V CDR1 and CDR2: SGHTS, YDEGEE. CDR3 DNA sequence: TGTGCCAGCAGCTTGTCGTCCTCCCAAGAGACCCAGTACTTC. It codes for CASSLSSSQETQYF.

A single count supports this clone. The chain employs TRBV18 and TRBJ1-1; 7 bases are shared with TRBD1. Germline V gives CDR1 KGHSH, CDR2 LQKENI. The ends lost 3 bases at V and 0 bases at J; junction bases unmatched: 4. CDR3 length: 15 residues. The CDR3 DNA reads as TGTGCCAGCTCACCGACAGGGAACATGAACACTGAAGCTTTCTTT. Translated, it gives CASSPTGNMNTEAFF. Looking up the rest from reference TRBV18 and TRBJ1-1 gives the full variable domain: NAGVMQNPRHLVRRRGQEARLRCSPMKGHSHVYWYRQLPEEGLKFMVYLQKENIIDESGMPKERFSAEFPKEGPSILRIQQVVRGDSAAYFCASSPTGNMNTEAFFGQGTRLTVV.

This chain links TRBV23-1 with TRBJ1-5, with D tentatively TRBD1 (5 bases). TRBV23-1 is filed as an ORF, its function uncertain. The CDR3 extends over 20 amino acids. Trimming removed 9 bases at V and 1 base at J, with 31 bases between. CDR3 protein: CARPPKENGTPLRSNQPQHF. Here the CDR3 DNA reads TGCGCCAGACCACCCAAAGAGAATGGGACTCCCCTAAGGAGCAATCAGCCCCAGCATTTT.